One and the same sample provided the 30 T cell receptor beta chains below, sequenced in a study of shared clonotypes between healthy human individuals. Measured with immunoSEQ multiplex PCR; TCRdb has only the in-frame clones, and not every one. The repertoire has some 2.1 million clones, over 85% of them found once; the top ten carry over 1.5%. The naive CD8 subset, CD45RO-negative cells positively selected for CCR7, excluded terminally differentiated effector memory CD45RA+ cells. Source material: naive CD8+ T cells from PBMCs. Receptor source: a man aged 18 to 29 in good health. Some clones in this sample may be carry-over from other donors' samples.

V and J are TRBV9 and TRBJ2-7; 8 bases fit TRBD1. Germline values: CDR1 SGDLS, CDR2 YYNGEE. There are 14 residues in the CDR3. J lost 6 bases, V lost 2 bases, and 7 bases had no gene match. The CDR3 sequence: CASSVGDRPREQYF. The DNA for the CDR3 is TGTGCCAGCAGCGTTGGGGACAGGCCCCGCGAGCAGTACTTC.

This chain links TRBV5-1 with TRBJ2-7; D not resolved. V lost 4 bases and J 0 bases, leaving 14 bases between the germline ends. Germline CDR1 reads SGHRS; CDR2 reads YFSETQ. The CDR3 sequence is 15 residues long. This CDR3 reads CASSPVQLFSYEQYF. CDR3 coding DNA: TGCGCCAGCAGCCCCGTACAGCTGTTCTCCTACGAGCAGTACTTC.

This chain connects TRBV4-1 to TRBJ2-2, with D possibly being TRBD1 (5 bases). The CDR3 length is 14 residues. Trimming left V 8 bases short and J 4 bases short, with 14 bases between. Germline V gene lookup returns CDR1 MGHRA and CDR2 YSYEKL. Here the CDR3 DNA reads TGCGCCAGCGGAAGACAGACAGTCACCGGGGAGCTGTTTTTT. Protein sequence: CASGRQTVTGELFF.

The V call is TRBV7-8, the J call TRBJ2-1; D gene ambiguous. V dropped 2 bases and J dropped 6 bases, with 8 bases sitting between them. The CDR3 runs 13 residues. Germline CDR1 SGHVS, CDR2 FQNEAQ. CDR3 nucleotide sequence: TGTGCCAGCAGCTTAATTTCTGGCAATGAGCAGTTCTTC. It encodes CASSLISGNEQFF.

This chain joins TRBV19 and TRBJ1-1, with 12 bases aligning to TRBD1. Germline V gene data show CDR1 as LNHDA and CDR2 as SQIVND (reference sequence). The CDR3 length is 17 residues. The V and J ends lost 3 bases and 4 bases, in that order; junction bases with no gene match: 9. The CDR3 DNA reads TGTGCCAGTAGTATTCTCCCGGGACAGGGGGCGGGCACTGAAGCTTTCTTT. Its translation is CASSILPGQGAGTEAFF.

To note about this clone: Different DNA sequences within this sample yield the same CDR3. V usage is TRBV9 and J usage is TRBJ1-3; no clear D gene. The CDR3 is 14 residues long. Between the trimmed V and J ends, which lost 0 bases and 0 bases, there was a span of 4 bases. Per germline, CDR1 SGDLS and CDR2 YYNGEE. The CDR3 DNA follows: TGTGCCAGCAGCGTAGAAGGCTCTGGAAACACCATATATTTT. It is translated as CASSVEGSGNTIYF.

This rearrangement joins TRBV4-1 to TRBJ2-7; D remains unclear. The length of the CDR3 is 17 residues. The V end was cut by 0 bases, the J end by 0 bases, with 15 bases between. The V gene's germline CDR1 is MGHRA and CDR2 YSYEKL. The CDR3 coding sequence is TGCGCCAGCAGCCAAGATCTGGGCTCCTACACCTCCTACGAGCAGTACTTC. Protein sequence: CASSQDLGSYTSYEQYF.

Written as DNA, the CDR3 is TGTGCCAGCAGCCCCAGACTAGCGGGAGGGGGCGAGCAGTACTTC. Protein: CASSPRLAGGGEQYF. The chain has TRBV7-3 and TRBJ2-7, with TRBD2 matching 14 bases. V lost 5 bases to trimming and J lost 6 bases; unmatched junction nucleotides: 6. Germline V lookup: CDR1 SGHTA, CDR2 FQGTGA. This CDR3 spans 15 amino acids.

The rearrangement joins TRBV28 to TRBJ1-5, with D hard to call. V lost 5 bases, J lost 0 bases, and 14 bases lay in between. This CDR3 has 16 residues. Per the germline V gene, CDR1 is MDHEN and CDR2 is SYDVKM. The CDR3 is CASSIRTVYSNQPQHF. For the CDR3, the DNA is TGTGCCAGCAGTATACGAACAGTTTATAGCAATCAGCCCCAGCATTTT.

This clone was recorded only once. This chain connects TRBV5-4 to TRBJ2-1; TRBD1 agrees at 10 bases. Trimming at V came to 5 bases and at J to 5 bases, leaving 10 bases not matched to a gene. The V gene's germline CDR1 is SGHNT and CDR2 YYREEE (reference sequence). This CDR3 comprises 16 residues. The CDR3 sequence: CASRTPGTGANNEQFF. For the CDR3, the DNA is TGTGCCAGCAGGACCCCCGGGACAGGGGCGAACAATGAGCAGTTCTTC.

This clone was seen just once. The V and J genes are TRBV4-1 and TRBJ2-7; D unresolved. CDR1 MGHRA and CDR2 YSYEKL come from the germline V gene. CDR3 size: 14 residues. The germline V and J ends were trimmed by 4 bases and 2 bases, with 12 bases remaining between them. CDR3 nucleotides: TGCGCCAGCAGCCTCAAAGTGGGCCCCTACGAGCAGTACTTC. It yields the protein CASSLKVGPYEQYF.

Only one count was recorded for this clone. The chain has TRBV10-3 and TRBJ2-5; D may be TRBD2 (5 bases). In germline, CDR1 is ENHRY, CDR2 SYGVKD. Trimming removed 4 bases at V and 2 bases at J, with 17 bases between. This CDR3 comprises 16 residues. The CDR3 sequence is CAISAELGEPQETQYF. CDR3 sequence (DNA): TGTGCCATCAGTGCCGAACTGGGAGAACCACAAGAGACCCAGTACTTC.

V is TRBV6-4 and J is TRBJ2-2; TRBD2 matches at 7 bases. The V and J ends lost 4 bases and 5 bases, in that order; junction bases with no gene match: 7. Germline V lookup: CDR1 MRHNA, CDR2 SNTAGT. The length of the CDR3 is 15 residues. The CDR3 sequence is CASSVASGLTGELFF. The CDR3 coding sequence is TGTGCCAGCAGTGTGGCTAGCGGTTTGACCGGGGAGCTGTTTTTT.

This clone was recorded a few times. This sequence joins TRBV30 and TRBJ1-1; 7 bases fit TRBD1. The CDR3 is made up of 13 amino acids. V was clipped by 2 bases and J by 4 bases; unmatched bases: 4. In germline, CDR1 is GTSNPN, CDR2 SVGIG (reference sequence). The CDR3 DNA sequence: TGTGCCTGGAGTCAGGGGGTCGGCACTGAAGCTTTCTTT. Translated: CAWSQGVGTEAFF.

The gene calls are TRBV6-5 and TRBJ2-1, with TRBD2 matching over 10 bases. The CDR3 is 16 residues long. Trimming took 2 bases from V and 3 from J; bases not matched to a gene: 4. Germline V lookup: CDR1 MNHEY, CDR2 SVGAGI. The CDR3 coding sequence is TGTGCCAGCAGTTACCTAGCGGGGGCGATCTACAATGAGCAGTTCTTC. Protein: CASSYLAGAIYNEQFF.

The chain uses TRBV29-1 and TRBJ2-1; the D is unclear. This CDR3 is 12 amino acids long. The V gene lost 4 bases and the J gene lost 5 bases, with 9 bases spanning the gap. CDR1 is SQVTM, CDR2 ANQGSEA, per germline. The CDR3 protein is CSVADQNNEQFF. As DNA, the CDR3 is TGCAGCGTTGCAGACCAAAACAATGAGCAGTTCTTC.

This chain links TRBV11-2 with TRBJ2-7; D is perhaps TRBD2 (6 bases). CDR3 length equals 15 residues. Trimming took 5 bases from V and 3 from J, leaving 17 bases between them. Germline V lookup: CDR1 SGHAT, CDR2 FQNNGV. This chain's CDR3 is CASSRGAGPIYEQYF. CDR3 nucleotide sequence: TGTGCCAGCAGCCGCGGGGCAGGACCTATCTACGAGCAGTACTTC.

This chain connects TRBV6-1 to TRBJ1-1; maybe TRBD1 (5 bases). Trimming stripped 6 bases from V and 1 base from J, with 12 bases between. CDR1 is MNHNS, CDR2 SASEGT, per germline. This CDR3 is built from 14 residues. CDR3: CASRPGLPNTEAFF. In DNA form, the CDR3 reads TGTGCCAGCAGGCCAGGGTTGCCGAACACTGAAGCTTTCTTT.

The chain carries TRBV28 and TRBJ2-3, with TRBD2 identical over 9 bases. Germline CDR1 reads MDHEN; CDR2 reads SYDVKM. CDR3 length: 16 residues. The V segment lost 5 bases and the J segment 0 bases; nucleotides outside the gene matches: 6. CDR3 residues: CASSLLAGASTDTQYF. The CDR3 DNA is TGTGCCAGCAGTCTATTAGCGGGGGCTAGCACAGATACGCAGTATTTT.

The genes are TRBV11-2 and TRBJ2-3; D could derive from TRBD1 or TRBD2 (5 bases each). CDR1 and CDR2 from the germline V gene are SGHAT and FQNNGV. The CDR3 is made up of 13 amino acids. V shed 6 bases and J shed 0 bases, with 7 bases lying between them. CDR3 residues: CASSWGSTDTQYF. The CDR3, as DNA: TGTGCCAGCAGTTGGGGGAGCACAGATACGCAGTATTTT.

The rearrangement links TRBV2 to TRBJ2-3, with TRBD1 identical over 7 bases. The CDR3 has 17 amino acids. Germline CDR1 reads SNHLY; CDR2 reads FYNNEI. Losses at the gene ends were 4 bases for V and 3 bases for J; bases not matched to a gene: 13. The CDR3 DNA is TGTGCCAGCAGTGGGATAGAGGCAGTACAGGGGACAGATACGCAGTATTTT. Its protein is CASSGIEAVQGTDTQYF.

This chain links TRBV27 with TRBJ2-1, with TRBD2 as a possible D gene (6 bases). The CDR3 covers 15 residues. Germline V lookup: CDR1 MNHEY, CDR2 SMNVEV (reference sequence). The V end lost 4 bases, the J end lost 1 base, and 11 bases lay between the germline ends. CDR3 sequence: CASSSGAGSYNEQFF. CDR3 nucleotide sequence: TGTGCCAGCAGTTCTGGGGCGGGATCCTACAATGAGCAGTTCTTC.

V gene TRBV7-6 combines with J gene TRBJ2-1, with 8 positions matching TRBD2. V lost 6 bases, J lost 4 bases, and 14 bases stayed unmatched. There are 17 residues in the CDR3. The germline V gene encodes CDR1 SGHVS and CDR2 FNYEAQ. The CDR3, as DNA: TGTGCCAGCAGTCATATGGTACTAGCGGTACCTTACAATGAGCAGTTCTTC. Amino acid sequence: CASSHMVLAVPYNEQFF.

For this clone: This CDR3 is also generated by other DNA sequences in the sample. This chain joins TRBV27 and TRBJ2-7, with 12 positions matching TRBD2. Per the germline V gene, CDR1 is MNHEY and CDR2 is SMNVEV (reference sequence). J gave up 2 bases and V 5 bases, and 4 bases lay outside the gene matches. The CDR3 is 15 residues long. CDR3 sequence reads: CASSPRLAGAYEQYF. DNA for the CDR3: TGTGCCAGCAGTCCCCGACTAGCGGGAGCCTACGAGCAGTACTTC.

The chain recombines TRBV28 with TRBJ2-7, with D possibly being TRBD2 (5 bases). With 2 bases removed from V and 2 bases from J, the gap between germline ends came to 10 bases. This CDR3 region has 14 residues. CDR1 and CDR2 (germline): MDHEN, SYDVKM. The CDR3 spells CASSLAGLAYEQYF. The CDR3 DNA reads TGTGCCAGCAGTTTAGCGGGTCTGGCCTACGAGCAGTACTTC.

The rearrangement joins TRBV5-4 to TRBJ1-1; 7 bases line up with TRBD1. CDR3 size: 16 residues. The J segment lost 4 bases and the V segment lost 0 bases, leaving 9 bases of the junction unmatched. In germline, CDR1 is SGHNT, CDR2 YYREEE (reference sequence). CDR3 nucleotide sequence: TGTGCCAGCAGCTTGGCCAGGGGGGGCCTGGGCACTGAAGCTTTCTTT. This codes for CASSLARGGLGTEAFF.

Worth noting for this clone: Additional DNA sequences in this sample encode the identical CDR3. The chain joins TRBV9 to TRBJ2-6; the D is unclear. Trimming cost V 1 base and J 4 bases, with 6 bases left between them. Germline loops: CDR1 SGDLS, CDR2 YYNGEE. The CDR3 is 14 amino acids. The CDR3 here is CASSVQAGANVLTF. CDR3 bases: TGTGCCAGCAGCGTACAGGCAGGGGCCAACGTCCTGACTTTC.

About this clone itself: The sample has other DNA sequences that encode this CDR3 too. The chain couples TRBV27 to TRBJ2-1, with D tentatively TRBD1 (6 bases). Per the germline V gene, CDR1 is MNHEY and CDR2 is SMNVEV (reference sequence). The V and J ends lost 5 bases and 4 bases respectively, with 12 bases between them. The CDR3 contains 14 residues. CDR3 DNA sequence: TGTGCCAGCAGTCCACAGGGACCGTACAATGAGCAGTTCTTC. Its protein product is CASSPQGPYNEQFF.

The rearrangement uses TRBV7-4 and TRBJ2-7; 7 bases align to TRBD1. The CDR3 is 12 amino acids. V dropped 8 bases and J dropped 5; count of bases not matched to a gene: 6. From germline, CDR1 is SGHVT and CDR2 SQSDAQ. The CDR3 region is CASREGAHEQYF. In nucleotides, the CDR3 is TGTGCCAGCCGAGAGGGGGCACACGAGCAGTACTTC. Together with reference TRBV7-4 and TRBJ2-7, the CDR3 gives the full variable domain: GAGVSQSPRYKVAKRGRDVALRCDSISGHVTLYWYRQTLGQGSEVLTYSQSDAQRDKSGRPSGRFSAERPERSVSTLKIQRTEQGDSAVYLCASREGAHEQYFGPGTRLTVT.

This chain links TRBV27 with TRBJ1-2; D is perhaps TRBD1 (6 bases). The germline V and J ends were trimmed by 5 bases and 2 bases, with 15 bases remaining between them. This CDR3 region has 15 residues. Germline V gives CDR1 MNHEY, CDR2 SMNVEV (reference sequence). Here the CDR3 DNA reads TGTGCCAGCAGTCCAGGAGGGGGGACAAACTATGGCTACACCTTC. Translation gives CASSPGGGTNYGYTF.